Reported below is one T cell receptor (beta chain). Per germline, CDR1 SGHRS and CDR2 YFSETQ. V was pared by 2 bases and J by 2 bases, with 19 bases between. There are 17 residues in the CDR3. The data are from a study of blood T cell repertoires in COVID-19. Turning to the study itself: Sources were T cells, B-cell-depleted T cells, or PBMCs; the material itself was cDNA or gDNA.

Authors' processing steps: For nucleated cells, counts were estimated from reference gene primer amplification. Sequencing was performed with immunoSEQ multiplex PCR; in TCRdb, only in-frame clones are kept and a portion is missing. That table is the source of V, J and clone size, and D and trimming were worked out from the DNA. The sample lists tens of thousands of clones, 81% seen once, with around 0.91% in the top ten. The TCR comes from a woman between 70 and 85 years old with acute or convalescent COVID-19. The chain uses TRBV5-1 and TRBJ2-5, with D maybe TRBD1 (6 bases). Input material: peripheral blood. CDR3 nucleotides: TGCGCCAGCAGCTTTGGGACCGGGACATTAGTTCAAGAGACCCAGTACTTC. Translating it yields CASSFGTGTLVQETQYF.